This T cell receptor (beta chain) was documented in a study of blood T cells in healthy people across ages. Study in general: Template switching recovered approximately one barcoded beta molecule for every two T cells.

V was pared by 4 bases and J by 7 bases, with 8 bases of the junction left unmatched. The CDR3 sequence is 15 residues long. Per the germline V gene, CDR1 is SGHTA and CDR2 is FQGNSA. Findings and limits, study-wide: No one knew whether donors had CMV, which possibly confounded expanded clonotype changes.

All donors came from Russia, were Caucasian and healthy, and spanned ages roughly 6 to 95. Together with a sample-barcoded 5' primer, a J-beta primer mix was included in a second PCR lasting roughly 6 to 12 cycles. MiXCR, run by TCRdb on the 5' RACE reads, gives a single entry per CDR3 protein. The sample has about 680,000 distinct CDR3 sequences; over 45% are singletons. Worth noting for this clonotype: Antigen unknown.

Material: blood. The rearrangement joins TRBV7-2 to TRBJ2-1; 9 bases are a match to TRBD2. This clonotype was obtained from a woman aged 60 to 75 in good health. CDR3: CASSWPSGTRNEQFF. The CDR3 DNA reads TGTGCCAGCAGCTGGCCTAGCGGGACTCGGAATGAGCAGTTCTTC.